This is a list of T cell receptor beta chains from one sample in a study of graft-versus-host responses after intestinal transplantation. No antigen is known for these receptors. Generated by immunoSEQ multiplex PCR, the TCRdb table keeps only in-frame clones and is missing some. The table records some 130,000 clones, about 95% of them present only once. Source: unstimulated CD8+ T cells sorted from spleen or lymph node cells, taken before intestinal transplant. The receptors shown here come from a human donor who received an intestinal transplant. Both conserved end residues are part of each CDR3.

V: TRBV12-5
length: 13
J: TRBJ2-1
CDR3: CASGFWGNNEQFF

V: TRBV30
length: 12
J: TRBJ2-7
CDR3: CAWASSTYEQYF

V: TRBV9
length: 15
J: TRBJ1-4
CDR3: CASSVDLATNEKLFF

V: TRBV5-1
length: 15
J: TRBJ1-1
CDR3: CASSLSTAGNTEAFF

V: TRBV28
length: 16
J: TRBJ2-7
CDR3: CASSLQQGLGIYEQYF

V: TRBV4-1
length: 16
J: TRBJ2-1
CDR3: CASSHYRSGTYNEQFF

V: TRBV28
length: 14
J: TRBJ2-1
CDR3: CASSLSRSGDEQFF

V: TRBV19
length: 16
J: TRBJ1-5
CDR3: CASSIDPQTRNQPQHF

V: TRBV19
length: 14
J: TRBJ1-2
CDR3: CASSSTGGSYGYTF

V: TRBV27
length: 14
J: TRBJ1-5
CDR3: CASRLGGENQPQHF

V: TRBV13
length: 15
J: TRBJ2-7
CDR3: CASSLLGQTSYEQYF

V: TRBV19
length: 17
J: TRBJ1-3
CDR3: CASSIPPGKTSGNTIYF

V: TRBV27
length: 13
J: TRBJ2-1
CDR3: CASSLTLYNEQFF

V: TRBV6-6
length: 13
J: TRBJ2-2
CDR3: CASRYTGAGELFF

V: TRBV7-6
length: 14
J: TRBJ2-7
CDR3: CASSLGGLSYEQYF

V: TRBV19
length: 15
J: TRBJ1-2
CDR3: CASSTPSGGPYGYTF

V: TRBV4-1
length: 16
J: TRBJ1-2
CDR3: CASSQEPGQLSFGYTF

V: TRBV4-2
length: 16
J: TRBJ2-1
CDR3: CASSQEQGARYNEQFF

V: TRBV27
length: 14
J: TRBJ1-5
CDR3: CASSLQGAGQPQHF

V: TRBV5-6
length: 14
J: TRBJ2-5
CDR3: CASSLNFPWETQYF

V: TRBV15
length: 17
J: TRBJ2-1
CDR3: CATSRGKREGWGDEQFF

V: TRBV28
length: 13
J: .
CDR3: CASSRGSSYEQYF

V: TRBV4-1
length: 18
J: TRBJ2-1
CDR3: CASSFRAGTSGVYNEQFF

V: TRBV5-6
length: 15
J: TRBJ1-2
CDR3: CASSLEGSGGYGYTF

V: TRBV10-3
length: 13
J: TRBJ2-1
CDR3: CAISAPSYNEQFF

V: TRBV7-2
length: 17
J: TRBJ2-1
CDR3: CASSLGAGKPSYNEQFF

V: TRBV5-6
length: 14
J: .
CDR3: CASSLIQRRYEQYF

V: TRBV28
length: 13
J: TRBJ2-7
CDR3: CASSLLSTYEQYF

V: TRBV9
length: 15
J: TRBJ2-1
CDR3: CASSVVGRRTDEQFF

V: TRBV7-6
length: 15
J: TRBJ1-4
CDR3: CASSLESGDGEKLFF

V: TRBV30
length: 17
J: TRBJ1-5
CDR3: CAWTHPYRGISNQPQHF

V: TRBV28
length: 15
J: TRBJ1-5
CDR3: CASSLTGFVPQPQHF

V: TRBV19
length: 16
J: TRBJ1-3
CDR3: CASSIWTGAFENTIYF

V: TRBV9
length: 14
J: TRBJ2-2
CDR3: CASTSSGSAGELFF

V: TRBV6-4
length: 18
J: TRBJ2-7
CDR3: CASSEPQDPLLLDYEQYF

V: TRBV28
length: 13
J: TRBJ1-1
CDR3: CASSFEVRTEAFF

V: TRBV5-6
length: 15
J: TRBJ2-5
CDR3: CASSSAGTLQETQYF

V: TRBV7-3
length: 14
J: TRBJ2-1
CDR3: CASSFADRGSEQFF

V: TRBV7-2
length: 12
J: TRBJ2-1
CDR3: CASSSSGNEQFF

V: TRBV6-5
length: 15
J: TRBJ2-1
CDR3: CASSYSGTGNGEQFF

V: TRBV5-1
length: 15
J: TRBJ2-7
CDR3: CASSLVASISYEQYF

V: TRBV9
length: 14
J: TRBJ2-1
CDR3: CASSAEGQFNEQFF

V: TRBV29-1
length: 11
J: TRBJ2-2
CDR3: CSVVNTGELFF

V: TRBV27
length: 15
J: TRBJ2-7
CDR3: CASSLGFGGRYEQYF

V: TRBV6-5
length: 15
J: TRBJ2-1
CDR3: CASSHGSGGRDEQFF

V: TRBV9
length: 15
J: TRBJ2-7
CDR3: CASSVESGSYYEQYF

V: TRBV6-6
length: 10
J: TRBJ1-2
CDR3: CASSSLGYTF

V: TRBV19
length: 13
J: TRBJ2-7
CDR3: CASSPSTGNEQYF

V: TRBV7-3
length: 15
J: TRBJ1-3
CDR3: CASSSTPGGGNTIYF

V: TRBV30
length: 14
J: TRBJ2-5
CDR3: CAWSTGLAKETQYF

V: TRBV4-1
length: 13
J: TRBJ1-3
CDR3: CASSPTAGNTIYF

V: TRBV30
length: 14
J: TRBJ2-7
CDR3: CASSPGTCGYEQYF

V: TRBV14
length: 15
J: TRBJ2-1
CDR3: CASSQIAGAGNEQFF

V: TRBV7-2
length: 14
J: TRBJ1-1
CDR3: CASRYGRTNTEAFF

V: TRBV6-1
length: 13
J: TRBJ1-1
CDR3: CASSRKGESEAFF

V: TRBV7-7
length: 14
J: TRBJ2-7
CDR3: CASSPASGSYEQYF

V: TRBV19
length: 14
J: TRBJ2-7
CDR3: CASSIGAGLYEQYF

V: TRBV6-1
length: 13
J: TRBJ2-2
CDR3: CASSYGGTGELFF

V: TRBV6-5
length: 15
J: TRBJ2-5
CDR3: CASSYSAGVGETQYF